This T cell receptor (beta chain) emerged from a study of cytomegalovirus exposure and HLA in healthy donors. At the level of the study: From about 200 million T cells, an earlier analysis saw approximately 110 million unique TCR beta sequences.

V lost 8 bases to trimming and J lost 6 bases; unmatched junction nucleotides: 12. The CDR3 has 14 residues. Germline V gives CDR1 SGHTA, CDR2 FQGTGA. Vbeta (60) and Jbeta (13) primers were used in the PCR. The repertoire was sequenced with immunoSEQ multiplex PCR; TCRdb's copy has only in-frame clones and lacks some. The sample lists about 88,000 clones; about 87% were seen once. The rearrangement links TRBV7-3 to TRBJ2-7; 8 nucleotides match TRBD2. Source material: PBMCs. This clonotype was sampled from a man in his late teens or twenties in good health and CMV-seronegative. The CDR3: CASGPGGLVPEQYF. In DNA, the CDR3 is TGTGCCAGCGGCCCGGGGGGGCTCGTTCCCGAGCAGTACTTC.